This entry is about one T cell receptor (beta chain). Its antigen is unidentified. Sequencing used immunoSEQ multiplex PCR; TCRdb keeps in-frame clones, though not all of them. The sample includes approximately 60,000 clones, 84% of them seen just once. The sample is drawn from a study of OX40 agonist ivuxolimab in advanced cancers. Study-wide background: Age averaged 60 years (range about 20 to 80), and 82.7% were male. Previous treatment with anti-PD-1, anti-PD-L1 or anti-CTLA-4 therapy was allowed; about 37% had received some. Study conclusions and caveats: In general, CD8+ T cells held more expanded clones than CD4+ did, on average.

Germline V CDR1 and CDR2: SEHNR, FQNEAQ (reference sequence). The CDR3 is made up of 19 amino acids. V trimming: 1 base; J trimming: 1 base; junction bases outside the gene matches: 11. This TCR derives from an adult with an advanced solid tumor such as melanoma, head and neck, liver or kidney cancer. The rearrangement uses TRBV7-9 and TRBJ2-5, with 11 bases fitting TRBD1. This material consisted of CD4+ or CD8+ T cells sorted from blood, taken in a trial of the OX40 agonist ivuxolimab. As DNA, the CDR3 is TGTGCCAGCAGCTTAGAATTTTTTTGGACAGGGGGCCTCCAAGAGACCCAGTACTTC. Translating gives CASSLEFFWTGGLQETQYF.